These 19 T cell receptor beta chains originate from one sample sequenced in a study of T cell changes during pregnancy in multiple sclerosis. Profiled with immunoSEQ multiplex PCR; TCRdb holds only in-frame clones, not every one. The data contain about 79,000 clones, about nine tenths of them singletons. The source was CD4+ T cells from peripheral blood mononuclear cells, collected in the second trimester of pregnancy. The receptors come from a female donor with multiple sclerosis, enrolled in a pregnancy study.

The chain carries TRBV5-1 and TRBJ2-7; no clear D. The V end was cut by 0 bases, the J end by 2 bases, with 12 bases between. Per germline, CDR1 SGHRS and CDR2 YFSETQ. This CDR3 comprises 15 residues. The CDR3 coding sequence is TGCGCCAGCAGCTTGGATCTATCCTCTCCCTACGAGCAGTACTTC. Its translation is CASSLDLSSPYEQYF.

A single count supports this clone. CDR3 nucleotide sequence: TGTGCCAGCAGTTCACTCGGACAGGGGTCGGATCAGCCCCAGCATTTT. It is translated as CASSSLGQGSDQPQHF. The chain recombines TRBV6-5 with TRBJ1-5, with 9 bases matching TRBD1. Trimming cost V 4 bases and J 5 bases; bases outside gene matches: 9. Per germline, CDR1 MNHEY and CDR2 SVGAGI. The length of the CDR3 is 16 residues.

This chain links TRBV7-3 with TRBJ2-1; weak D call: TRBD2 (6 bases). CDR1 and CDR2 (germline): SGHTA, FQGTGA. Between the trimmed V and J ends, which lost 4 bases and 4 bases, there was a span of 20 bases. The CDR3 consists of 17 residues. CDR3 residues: CASSSTAGQGGYNEQFF. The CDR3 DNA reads TGTGCCAGCAGCTCAACGGCGGGGCAGGGTGGGTACAATGAGCAGTTCTTC.

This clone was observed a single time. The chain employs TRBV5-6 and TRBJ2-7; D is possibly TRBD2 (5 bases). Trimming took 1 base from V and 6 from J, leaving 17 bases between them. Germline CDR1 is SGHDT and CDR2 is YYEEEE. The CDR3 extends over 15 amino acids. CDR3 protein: CASSLSPTGLGEQYF. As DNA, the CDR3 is TGTGCCAGCAGCTTGTCCCCGACGGGGTTGGGCGAGCAGTACTTC.

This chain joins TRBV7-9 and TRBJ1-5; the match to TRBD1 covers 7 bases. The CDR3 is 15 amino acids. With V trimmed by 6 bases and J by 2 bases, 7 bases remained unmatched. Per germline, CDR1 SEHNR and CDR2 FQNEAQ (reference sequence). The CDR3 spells CASSQTGNGNQPQHF. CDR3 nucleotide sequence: TGTGCCAGCAGTCAGACAGGGAACGGCAATCAGCCCCAGCATTTT.

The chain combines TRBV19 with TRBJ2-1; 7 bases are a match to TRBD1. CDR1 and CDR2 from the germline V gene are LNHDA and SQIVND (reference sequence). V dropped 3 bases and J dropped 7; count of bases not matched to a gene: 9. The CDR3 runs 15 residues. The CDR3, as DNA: TGTGCCAGTAGTATTTTAGGGGGCTCCACTAATGAGCAGTTCTTC. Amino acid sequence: CASSILGGSTNEQFF.

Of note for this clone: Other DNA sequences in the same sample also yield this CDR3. CDR3 DNA: TGTGCCAGCAGTGCGTTGGTCGGGGGGACCCTAAGAACCCTCCACTTT. Amino acids: CASSALVGGTLRTLHF. The chain combines TRBV2 with TRBJ1-6; maybe TRBD1 (5 bases). The CDR3 is 16 amino acids. Germline V gene lookup returns CDR1 SNHLY and CDR2 FYNNEI. Between the trimmed V and J ends, which lost 4 bases and 14 bases, there was a span of 24 bases.

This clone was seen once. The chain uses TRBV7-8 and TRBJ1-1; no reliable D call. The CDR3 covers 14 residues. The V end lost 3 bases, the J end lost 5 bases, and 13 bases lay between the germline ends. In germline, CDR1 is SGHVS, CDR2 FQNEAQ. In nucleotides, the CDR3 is TGTGCCAGCAGCTTGCGGCAGAGAGGGACTGAAGCTTTCTTT. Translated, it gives CASSLRQRGTEAFF.

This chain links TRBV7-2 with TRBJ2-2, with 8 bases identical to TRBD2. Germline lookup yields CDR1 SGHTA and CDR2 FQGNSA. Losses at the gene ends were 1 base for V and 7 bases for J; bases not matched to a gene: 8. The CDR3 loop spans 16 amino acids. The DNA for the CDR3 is TGTGCCAGCAGCTTAGGTCCGGGGGGGCGGCTCGGGGAGCTGTTTTTT. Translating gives CASSLGPGGRLGELFF.

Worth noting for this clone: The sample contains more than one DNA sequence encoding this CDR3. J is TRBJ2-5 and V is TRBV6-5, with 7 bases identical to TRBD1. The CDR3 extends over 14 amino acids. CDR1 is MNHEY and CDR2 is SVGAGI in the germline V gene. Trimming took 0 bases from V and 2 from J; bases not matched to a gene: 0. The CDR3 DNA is TGTGCCAGCAGTTACTCGACAGGGCAAGAGACCCAGTACTTC. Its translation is CASSYSTGQETQYF.

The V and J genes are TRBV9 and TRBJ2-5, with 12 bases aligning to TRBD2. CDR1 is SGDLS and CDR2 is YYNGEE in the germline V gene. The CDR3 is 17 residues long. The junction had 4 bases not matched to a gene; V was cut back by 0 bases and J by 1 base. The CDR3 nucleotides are TGTGCCAGCAGCGTAGGGCTAGCGGGGGGGAGCCAAGAGACCCAGTACTTC. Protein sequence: CASSVGLAGGSQETQYF.

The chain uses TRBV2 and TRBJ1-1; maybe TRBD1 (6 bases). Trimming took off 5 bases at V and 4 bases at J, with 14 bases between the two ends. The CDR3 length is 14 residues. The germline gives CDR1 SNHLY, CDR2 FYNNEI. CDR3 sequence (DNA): TGTGCCAGCAGTTATCAGGGGCAAGGCACTGAAGCTTTCTTT. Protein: CASSYQGQGTEAFF.

CDR3 coding DNA: TGTGCCAGCAGCCAAGATGGGCTCTACGAGCAGTACTTC. It specifies CASSQDGLYEQYF. V and J are TRBV4-2 and TRBJ2-7; no reliable D call. The CDR3 spans 13 residues. Per the germline V gene, CDR1 is LGHNA and CDR2 is YNFKEQ. The V gene lost 0 bases and the J gene lost 3 bases, with 6 bases spanning the gap.

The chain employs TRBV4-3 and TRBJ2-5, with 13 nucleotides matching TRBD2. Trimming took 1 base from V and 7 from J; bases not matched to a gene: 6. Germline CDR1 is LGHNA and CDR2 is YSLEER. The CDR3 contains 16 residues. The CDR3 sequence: CASSQGTSGGAVTQYF. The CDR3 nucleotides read TGCGCCAGCAGCCAAGGCACTAGCGGGGGGGCCGTGACCCAGTACTTC.

The CDR3 sequence is CASSPQQTGDEQYF. CDR3 nucleotides: TGTGCCAGCTCACCACAACAAACGGGAGACGAGCAGTACTTC. The chain recombines TRBV18 with TRBJ2-7, with D possibly matching TRBD2 (6 bases). Germline lookup yields CDR1 KGHSH and CDR2 LQKENI. V lost 1 base, J lost 5 bases, and 12 bases lay in between. This CDR3 is built from 14 residues.

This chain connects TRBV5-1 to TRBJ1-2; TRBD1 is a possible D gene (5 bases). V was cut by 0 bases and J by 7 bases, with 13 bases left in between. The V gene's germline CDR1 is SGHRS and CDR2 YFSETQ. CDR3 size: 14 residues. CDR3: CASSLVGGLGGYTF. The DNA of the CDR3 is TGCGCCAGCAGCTTGGTCGGGGGTCTTGGTGGCTACACCTTC.

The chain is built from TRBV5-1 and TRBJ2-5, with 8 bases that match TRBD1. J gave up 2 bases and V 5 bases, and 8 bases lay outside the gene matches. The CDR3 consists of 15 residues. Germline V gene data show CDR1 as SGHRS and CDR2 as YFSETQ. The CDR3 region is CASSPDRAWQETQYF. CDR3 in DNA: TGCGCCAGCAGTCCGGACAGGGCATGGCAAGAGACCCAGTACTTC.

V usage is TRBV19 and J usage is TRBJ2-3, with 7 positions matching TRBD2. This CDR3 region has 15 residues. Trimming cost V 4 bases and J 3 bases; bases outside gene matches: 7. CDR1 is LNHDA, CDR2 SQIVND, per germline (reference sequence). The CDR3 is CASSKGLVRTDTQYF. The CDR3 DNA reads TGTGCCAGTAGTAAAGGACTAGTGAGGACAGATACGCAGTATTTT. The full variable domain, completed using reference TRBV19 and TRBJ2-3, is DGGITQSPKYLFRKEGQNVTLSCEQNLNHDAMYWYRQDPGQGLRLIYYSQIVNDFQKGDIAEGYSVSREKKESFPLTVTSAQKNPTAFYLCASSKGLVRTDTQYFGPGTRLTVL.

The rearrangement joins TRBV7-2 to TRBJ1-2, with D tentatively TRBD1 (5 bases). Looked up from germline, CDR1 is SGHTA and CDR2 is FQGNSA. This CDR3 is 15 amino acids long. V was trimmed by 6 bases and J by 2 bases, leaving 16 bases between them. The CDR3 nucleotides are TGTGCCAGCAGACCTTCCCGGACACCGAACTATGGCTACACCTTC. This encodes CASRPSRTPNYGYTF. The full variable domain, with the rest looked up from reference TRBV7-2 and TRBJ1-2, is GAGVSQSPSNKVTEKGKDVELRCDPISGHTALYWYRQSLGQGLEFLIYFQGNSAPDKSGLPSDRFSAERTGGSVSTLTIQRTQQEDSAVYLCASRPSRTPNYGYTFGSGTRLTVV.